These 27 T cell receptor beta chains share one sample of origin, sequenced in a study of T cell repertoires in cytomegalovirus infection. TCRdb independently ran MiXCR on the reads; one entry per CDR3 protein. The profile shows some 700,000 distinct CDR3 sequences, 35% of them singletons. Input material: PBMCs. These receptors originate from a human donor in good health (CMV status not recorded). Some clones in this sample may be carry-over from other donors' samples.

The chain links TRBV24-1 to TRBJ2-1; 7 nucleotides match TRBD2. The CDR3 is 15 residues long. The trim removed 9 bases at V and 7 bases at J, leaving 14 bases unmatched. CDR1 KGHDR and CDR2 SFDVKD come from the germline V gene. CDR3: CATSRPGLVSNEQFF. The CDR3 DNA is TGTGCCACCTCCCGCCCTGGACTAGTCTCGAATGAGCAGTTCTTC.

CDR3 residues: CASSLRGQGIRSPLHF. The CDR3, as DNA: TGTGCCAGCAGCCTACGGGGACAGGGCATCAGGTCACCCCTCCACTTT. The chain is built from TRBV7-3 and TRBJ1-6, with TRBD1 matching over 9 bases. The germline V gene encodes CDR1 SGHTA and CDR2 FQGTGA. V lost 5 bases and J lost 10; bases outside the gene matches: 12. This CDR3 has 16 residues. Based on the CDR3 plus reference TRBV7-3 and TRBJ1-6, the full variable domain is GAGVSQTPSNKVTEKGKYVELRCDPISGHTALYWYRQSLGQGPEFLIYFQGTGAADDSGLPNDRFFAVRPEGSVSTLKIQRTERGDSAVYLCASSLRGQGIRSPLHFGNGTRLTVT.

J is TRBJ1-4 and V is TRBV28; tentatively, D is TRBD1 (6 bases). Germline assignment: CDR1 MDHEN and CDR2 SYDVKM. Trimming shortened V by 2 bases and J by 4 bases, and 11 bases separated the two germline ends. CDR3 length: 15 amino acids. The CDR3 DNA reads TGTGCCAGCAGTTTACGCCGGACAGTTAATGAAAAACTGTTTTTT. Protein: CASSLRRTVNEKLFF.

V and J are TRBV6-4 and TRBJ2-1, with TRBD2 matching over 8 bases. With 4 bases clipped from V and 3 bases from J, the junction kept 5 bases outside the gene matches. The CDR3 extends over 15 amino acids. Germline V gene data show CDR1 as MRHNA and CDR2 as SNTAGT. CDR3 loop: CASSVKTSDYNEQFF. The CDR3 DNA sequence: TGTGCCAGCAGTGTAAAGACTAGCGACTACAATGAGCAGTTCTTC.

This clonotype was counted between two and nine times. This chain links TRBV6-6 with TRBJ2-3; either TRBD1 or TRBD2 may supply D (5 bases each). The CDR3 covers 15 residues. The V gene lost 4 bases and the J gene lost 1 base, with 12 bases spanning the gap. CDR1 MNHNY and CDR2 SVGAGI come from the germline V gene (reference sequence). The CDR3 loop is CASSSRDGGTDTQYF. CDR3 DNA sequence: TGTGCCAGCAGTTCCCGGGACGGCGGCACAGATACGCAGTATTTT.

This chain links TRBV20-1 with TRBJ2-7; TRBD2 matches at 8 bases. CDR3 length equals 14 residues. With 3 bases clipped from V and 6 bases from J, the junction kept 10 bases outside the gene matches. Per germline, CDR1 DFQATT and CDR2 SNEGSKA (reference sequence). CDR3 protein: CSASPPRGGGEQYF. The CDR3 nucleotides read TGCAGTGCTAGCCCTCCTCGGGGGGGGGGCGAGCAGTACTTC.

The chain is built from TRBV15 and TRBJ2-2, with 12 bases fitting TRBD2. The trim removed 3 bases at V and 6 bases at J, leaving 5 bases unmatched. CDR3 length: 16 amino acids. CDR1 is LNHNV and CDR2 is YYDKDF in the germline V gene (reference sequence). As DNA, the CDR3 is TGTGCCACCAGCAGCCCGGGACTAGCGGGTCCCGGGGAGCTGTTTTTT. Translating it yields CATSSPGLAGPGELFF.

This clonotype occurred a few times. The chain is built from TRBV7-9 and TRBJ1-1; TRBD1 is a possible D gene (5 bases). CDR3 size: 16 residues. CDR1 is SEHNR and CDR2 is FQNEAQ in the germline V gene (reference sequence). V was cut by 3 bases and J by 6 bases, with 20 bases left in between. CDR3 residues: CASSFPQTTLGAEAFF. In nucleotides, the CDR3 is TGTGCCAGCAGCTTCCCGCAGACTACCCTGGGGGCTGAAGCTTTCTTT.

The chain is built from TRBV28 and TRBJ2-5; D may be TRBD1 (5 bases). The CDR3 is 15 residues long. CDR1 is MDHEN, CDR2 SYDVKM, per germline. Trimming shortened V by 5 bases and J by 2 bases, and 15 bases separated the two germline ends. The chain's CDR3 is CASSPRGHGQETQYF. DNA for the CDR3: TGTGCCAGCAGTCCCCGTGGACACGGGCAAGAGACCCAGTACTTC.

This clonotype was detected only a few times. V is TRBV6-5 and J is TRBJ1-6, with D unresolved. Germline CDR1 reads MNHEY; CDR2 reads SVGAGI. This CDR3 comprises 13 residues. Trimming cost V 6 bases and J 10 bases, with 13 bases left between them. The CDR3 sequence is CASSRWIGSPLHF. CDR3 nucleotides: TGTGCCAGCAGCCGCTGGATCGGGTCACCCCTCCACTTT.

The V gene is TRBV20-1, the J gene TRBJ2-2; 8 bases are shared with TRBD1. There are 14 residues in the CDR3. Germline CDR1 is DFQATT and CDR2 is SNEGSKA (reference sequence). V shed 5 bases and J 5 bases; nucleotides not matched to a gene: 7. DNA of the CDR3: TGCAGTGCTTTAGGACAGGGTGGTACCGGGGAGCTGTTTTTT. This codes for CSALGQGGTGELFF.

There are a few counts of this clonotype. CDR3 coding DNA: TGTGCCACCAGTGATGCCGGGACAGGGGTTCAAGAGACCCAGTACTTC. As protein: CATSDAGTGVQETQYF. V is TRBV24-1 and J is TRBJ2-5; 10 positions match TRBD1. Germline values: CDR1 KGHDR, CDR2 SFDVKD. The ends lost 3 bases at V and 2 bases at J; junction bases unmatched: 5. CDR3 length: 16 residues.

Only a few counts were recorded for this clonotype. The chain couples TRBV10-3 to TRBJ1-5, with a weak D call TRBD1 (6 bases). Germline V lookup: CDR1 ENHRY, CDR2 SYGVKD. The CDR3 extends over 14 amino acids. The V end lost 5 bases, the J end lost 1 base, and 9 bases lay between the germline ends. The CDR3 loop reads CAISPGTSNQPQHF. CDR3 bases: TGTGCCATCAGTCCCGGGACAAGCAATCAGCCCCAGCATTTT.

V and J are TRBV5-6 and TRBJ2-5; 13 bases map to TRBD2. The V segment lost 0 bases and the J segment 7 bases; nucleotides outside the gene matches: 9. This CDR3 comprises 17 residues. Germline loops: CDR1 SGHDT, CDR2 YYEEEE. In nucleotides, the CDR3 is TGTGCCAGCAGCTTGGTAGGGACTAGCGGGGCCCGGGGGACCCAGTACTTC. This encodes CASSLVGTSGARGTQYF.

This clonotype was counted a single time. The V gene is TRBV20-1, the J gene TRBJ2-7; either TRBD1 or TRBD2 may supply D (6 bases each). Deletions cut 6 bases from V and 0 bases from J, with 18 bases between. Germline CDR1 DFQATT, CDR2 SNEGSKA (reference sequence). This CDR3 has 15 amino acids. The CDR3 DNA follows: TGCAGTGCAGCCGGGGGCCGGGGGAGCTCCTACGAGCAGTACTTC. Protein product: CSAAGGRGSSYEQYF.

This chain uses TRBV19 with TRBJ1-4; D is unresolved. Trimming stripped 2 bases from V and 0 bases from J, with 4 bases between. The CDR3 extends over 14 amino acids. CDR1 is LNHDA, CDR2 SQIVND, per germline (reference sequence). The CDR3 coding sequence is TGTGCCAGTAGTATAAGGTCAACTAATGAAAAACTGTTTTTT. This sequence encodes CASSIRSTNEKLFF.

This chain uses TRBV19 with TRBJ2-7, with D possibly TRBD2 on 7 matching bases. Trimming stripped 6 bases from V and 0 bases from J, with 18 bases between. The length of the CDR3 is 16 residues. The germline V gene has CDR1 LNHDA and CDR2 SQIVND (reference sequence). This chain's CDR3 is CASRSAGAGPSYEQYF. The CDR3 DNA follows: TGTGCCAGTAGGTCCGCGGGGGCAGGGCCCTCCTACGAGCAGTACTTC. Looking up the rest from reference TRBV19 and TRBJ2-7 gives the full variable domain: DGGITQSPKYLFRKEGQNVTLSCEQNLNHDAMYWYRQDPGQGLRLIYYSQIVNDFQKGDIAEGYSVSREKKESFPLTVTSAQKNPTAFYLCASRSAGAGPSYEQYFGPGTRLTVT.

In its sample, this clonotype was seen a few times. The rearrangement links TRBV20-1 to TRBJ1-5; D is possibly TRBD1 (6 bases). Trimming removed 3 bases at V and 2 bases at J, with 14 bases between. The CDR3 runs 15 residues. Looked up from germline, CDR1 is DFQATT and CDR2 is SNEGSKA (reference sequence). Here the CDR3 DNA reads TGCAGTGCTAGGGAGGGGGGCAAGGGCAATCAGCCCCAGCATTTT. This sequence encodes CSAREGGKGNQPQHF.

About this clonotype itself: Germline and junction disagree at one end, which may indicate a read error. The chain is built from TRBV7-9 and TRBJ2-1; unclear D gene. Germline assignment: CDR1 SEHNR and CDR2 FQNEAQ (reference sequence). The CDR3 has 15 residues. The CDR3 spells CDSSLVEEFYNEQLF. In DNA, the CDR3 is TGTGACAGCAGCTTAGTAGAGGAGTTCTACAATGAGCAGTTATTC.

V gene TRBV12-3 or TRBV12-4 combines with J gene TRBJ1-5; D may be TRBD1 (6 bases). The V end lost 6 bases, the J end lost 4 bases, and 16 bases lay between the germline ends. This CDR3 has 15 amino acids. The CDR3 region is CASSNTGLGNQPQHF. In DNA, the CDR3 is TGTGCCAGCAGCAACACAGGGCTGGGGAATCAGCCCCAGCATTTT.

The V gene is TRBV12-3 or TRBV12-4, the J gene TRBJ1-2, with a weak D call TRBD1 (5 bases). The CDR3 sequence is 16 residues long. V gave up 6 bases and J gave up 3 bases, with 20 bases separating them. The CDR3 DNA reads TGTGCCAGCAGCCGCAATCAGGGCCCCCAGGACTATGGCTACACCTTC. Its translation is CASSRNQGPQDYGYTF.

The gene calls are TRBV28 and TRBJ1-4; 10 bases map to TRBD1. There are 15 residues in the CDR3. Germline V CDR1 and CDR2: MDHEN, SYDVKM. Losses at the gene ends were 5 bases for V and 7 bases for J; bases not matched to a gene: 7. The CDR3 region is CASSTIRDRGEKLFF. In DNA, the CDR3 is TGTGCCAGCAGTACCATCCGGGACAGGGGTGAAAAACTGTTTTTT.

Here the CDR3 reads CASSQKQGGFKIEAFF. The CDR3 region has the DNA TGCGCCAGCAGTCAAAAACAGGGAGGGTTCAAAATTGAAGCTTTCTTT. The rearrangement joins TRBV23-1 to TRBJ1-1; possible D gene TRBD1, 6 bases. TRBV23-1 is treated as an ORF (open reading frame) with a function not yet certain. The CDR3 contains 16 residues. With 2 bases removed from V and 7 bases from J, the gap between germline ends came to 20 bases.

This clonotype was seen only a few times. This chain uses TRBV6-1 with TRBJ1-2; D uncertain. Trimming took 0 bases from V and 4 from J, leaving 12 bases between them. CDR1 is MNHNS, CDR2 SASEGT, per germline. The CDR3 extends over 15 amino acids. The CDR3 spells CASSEALSALYGYTF. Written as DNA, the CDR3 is TGTGCCAGCAGTGAAGCGTTATCAGCTCTCTATGGCTACACCTTC.

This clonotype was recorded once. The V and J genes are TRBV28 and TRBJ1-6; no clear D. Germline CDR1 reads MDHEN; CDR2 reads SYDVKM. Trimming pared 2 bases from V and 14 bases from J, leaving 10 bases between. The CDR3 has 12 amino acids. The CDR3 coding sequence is TGTGCCAGCAGTTTAATCGGGTCAACCCTCCACTTT. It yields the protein CASSLIGSTLHF.

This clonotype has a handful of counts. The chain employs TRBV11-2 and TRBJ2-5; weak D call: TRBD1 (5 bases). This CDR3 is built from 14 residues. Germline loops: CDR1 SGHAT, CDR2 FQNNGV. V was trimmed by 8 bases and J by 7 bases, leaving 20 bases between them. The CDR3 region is CASLSQGLVGTQYF. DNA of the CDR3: TGTGCCAGCCTGAGCCAGGGCCTCGTTGGGACCCAGTACTTC.

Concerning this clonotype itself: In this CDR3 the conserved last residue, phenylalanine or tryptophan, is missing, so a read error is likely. The CDR3 nucleotides are TGTGCCAGCAGTCCGGGGCGCCACGAGCAGTACTTA. Protein product: CASSPGRHEQYL. This chain joins TRBV12-3 or TRBV12-4 and TRBJ2-7; D possibly uses TRBD1 or TRBD2 (5 bases each). CDR3 length: 12 amino acids. Trimming removed 5 bases from V and 5 bases from J, with 10 bases in between.